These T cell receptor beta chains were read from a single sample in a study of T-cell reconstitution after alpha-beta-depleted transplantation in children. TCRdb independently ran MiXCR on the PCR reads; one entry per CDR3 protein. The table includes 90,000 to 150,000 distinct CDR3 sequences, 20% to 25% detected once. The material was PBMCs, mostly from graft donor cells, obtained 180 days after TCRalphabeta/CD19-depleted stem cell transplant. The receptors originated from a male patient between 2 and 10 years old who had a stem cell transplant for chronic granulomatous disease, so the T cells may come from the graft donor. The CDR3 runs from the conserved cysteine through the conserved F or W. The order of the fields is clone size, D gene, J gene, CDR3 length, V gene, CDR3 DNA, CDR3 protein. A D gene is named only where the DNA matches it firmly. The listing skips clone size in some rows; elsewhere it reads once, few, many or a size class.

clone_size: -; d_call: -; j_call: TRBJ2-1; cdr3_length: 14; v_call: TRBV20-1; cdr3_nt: TGCAGTGCTAGAGGGGGGGTTGGGAACAATGAGCAGTTCTTC; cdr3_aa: CSARGGVGNNEQFF
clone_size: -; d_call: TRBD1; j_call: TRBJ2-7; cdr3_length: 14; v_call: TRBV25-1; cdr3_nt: TGTGCCAGCGTACCGGGACAGGAAACCCACGAGCAGTACTTC; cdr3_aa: CASVPGQETHEQYF
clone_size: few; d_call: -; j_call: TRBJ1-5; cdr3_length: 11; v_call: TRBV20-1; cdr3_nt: TGCAGTGCTCTAAGCAATCAGCCCCAGCATTTT; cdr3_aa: CSALSNQPQHF
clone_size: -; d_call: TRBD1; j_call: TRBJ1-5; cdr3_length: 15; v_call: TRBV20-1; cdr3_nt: TGCAGTGCTAGAGGGGGACAGGGACGCAATCAGCCCCAGCATTTT; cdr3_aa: CSARGGQGRNQPQHF
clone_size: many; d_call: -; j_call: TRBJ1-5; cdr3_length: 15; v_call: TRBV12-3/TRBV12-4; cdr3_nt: TGTGCCAGCAGCCAAAACGGGGGGGCGAATCAGCCCCAGCATTTT; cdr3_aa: CASSQNGGANQPQHF
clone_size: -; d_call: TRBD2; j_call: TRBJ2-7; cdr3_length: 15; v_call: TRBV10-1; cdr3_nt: TGCGCCAGCAGTGAGGGACTAGCGGCTTCCTACGAGCAGTACTTC; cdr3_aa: CASSEGLAASYEQYF
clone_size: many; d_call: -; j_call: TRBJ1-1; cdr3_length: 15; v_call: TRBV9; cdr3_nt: TGTGCCAGCAGCGAAAAGGGACACCGGAACACTGAAGCTTTCTTT; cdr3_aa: CASSEKGHRNTEAFF
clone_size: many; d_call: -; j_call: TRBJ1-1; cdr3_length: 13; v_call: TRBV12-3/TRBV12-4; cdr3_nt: TGTGCCAGCAGCCAGACGGTGAACACTGAAGCTTTCTTT; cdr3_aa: CASSQTVNTEAFF
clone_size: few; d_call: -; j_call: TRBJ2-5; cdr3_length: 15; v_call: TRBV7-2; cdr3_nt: TGTGCCAGCAGCTTAGGACAGGGGAGGGCAGAGACCCAGTACTTC; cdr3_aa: CASSLGQGRAETQYF
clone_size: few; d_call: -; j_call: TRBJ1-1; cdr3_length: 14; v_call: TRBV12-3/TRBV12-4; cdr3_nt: TGTGCCAGCAGTTTAGCCTGGGTGAACACTGAAGCTTTCTTT; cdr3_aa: CASSLAWVNTEAFF
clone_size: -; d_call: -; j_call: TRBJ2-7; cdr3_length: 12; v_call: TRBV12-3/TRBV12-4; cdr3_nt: TGTGCCAGCCAGGGGCATACCTACGAGCAGTACTTC; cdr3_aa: CASQGHTYEQYF
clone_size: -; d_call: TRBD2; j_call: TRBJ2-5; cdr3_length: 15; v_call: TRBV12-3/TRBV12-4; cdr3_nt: TGTGCCAGCAGTTTAACTAGCGGGGGCGCGGGGACCCAGTACTTC; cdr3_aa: CASSLTSGGAGTQYF
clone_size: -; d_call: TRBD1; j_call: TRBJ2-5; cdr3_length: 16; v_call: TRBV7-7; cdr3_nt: TGTGCTAGCAGCTTAGTCGGACAGGGGGCGATGGAGACCCAGTACTTC; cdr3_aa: CASSLVGQGAMETQYF
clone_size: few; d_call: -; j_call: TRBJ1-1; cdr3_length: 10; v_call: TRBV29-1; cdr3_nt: TGCAGCGGTGCGGTGACTGAAGCTTTCTTT; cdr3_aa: CSGAVTEAFF
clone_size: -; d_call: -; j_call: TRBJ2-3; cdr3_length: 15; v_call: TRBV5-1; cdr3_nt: TGCGCCAGCAGCTTGACTAGCAGAATCACAGATACGCAGTATTTT; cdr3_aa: CASSLTSRITDTQYF
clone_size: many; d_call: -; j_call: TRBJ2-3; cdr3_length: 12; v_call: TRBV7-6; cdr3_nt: TGTGCCAGCGGGACTCTCACAGATACGCAGTATTTT; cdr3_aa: CASGTLTDTQYF
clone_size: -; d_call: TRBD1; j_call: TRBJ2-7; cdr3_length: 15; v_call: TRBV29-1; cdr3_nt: TGCAGCGTTGAGGGGGGGACAGGGACCACCGGCGAGCAGTACTTC; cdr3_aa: CSVEGGTGTTGEQYF
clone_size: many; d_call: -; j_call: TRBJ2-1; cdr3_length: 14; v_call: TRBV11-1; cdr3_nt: TGTGCCAGCAAATGGGGAGACTCCTACAATGAGCAGTTCTTC; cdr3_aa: CASKWGDSYNEQFF
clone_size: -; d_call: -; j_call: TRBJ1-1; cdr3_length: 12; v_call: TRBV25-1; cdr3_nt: TGTGCCAGCATTAGTGGCGGGTCTGAAGCTTTCTTT; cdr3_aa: CASISGGSEAFF
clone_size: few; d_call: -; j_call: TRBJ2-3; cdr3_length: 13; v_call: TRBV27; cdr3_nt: TGTGCCAGCAGTGACCGTCATAGGGATACGCAGTATTTT; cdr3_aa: CASSDRHRDTQYF
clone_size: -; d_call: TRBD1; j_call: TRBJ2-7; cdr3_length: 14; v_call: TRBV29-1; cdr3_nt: TGCAGCGTTCTGAACAGGGGAGCCGCCTACGAGCAGTACTTC; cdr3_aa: CSVLNRGAAYEQYF
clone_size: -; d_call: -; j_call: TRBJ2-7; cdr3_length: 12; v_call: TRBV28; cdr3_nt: TGTGCCAGCAGTTTGAGGCTCGGCGAGCAGTACTTC; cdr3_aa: CASSLRLGEQYF
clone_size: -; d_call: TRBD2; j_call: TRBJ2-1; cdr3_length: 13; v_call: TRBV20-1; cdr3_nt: TGCAGTGGCCTCTGGGGGGGAGGGAATGAGCAGTTCTTC; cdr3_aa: CSGLWGGGNEQFF
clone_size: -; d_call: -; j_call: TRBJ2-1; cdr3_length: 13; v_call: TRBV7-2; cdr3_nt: TGTGCCAGCAGCTTTGAGGGTTGGGGTGAGCAGTTCTTC; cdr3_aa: CASSFEGWGEQFF
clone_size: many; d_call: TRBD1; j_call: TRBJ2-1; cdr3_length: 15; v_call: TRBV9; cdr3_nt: TGTGCCAGCAGCGTAGAGCGGACAGGGAACAATGAGCAGTTCTTC; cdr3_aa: CASSVERTGNNEQFF